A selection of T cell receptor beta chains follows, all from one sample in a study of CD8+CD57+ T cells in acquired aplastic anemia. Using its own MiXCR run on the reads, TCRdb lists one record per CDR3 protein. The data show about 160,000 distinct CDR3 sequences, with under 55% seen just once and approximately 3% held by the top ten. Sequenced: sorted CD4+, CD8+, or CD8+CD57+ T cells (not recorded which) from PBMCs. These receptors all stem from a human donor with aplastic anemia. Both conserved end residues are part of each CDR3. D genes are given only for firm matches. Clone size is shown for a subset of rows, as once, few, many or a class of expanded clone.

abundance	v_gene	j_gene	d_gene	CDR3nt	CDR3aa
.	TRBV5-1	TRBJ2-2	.	TGCGCCAGCAGCTCCTCTAGTACTGCCGGGGAGCTGTTTTTT	CASSSSSTAGELFF
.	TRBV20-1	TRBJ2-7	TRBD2	TGCAGTGCTAGAGATGGGGGACTAGCGGACTACGAGCAGTACTTC	CSARDGGLADYEQYF
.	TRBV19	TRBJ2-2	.	TGTGCCAGTAGTATGGGAACAGGGATCGGGGAGCTGTTTTTT	CASSMGTGIGELFF
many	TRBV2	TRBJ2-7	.	TGTGCCAGCAGTGAAAGTCTCGGAGGTATCTACGAGCAGTACTTC	CASSESLGGIYEQYF
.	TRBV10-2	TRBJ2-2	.	TGCGCCAGCCGCAGGGGGGGCACCGGGGAGCTGTTTTTT	CASRRGGTGELFF
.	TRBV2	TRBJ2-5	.	TGTGCCAGCAGTGAAGTCCCCCGGACAGCAGAGACCCAGTACTTC	CASSEVPRTAETQYF
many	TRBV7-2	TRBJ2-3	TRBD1	TGTGCCAGCAGCTTAACGGCGACAGGGGGTTCAGATACGCAGTATTTT	CASSLTATGGSDTQYF
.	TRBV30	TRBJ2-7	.	TGTGCCTGGAGTGCAACCTGGACAGATCTCTACGAGCAGTACTTC	CAWSATWTDLYEQYF
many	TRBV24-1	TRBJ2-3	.	TGTGCCACCAGTGATGGAGGAACAGATACGCAGTATTTT	CATSDGGTDTQYF
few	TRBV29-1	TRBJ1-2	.	TGCAGCGTTGGACAGGTAGTTAACTATGGCTACACCTTC	CSVGQVVNYGYTF
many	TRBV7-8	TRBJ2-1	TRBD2	TGTGCCAGCAGCAGGTTTCCTAGCGGCGATTGCAATGAGCAGTTCTTC	CASSRFPSGDCNEQFF
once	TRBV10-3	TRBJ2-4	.	TGTGCCATCAGCCCACAGGGAGGGACGAACCAGGGCAAAAACATTCAGTACTTC	CAISPQGGTNQGKNIQYF
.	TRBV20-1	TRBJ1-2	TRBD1	TGCAGTGCTAGCCCGACAGGGGGGAAAAGGTATGGCTACACCTTC	CSASPTGGKRYGYTF
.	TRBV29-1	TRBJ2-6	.	TGCAGCGTGGCCGACAGCTCTGGGGCCAACGTCCTGACTTTC	CSVADSSGANVLTF
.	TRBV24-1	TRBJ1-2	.	TGTGCCACCAGTGATTCAGGTGTGGGACCTCACTATGGCTACACCTTC	CATSDSGVGPHYGYTF
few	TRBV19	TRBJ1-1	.	TGTGCCAGTAGCCCGGGAAACACTGAAGCTTTCTTT	CASSPGNTEAFF
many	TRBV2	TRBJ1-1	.	TGTGCCAGCAGTGAAGGTAGGATGGGACGGTTGCTTTTCTTT	CASSEGRMGRLLFF
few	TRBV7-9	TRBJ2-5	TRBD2	TGTGCCAGCAGCCCCGCGGGGGGCTATGAGACCCAGTACTTC	CASSPAGGYETQYF
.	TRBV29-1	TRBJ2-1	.	TGCAGCGTTGATCTTACAGGTGTAACCGACCGTGAGCAGTTCTTC	CSVDLTGVTDREQFF
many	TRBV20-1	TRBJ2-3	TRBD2	TGCAGTGCTAGGGGGACTATCACAGATACGCAGTATTTT	CSARGTITDTQYF
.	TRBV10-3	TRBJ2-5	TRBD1	TGTGCCATCAGTGAGGCGGACAGGGGAGAGACCCAGTACTTC	CAISEADRGETQYF
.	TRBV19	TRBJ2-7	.	TGTGCCAGTAGTATCCAGGACCTCTACGAGCAGTACTTC	CASSIQDLYEQYF
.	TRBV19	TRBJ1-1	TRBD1	TGTGCCAGTAACAACAGGGGGTCGAACACTGAAGCTTTCTTT	CASNNRGSNTEAFF